Sequencing of this TCR beta chain was carried out in a study of blood T cells in healthy people across ages. Germline CDR1 DFQATT, CDR2 SNEGSKA (reference sequence). V shed 1 base and J shed 0 bases, with 4 bases lying between them. The CDR3 is 12 amino acids. Together with a sample-barcoded 5' primer, a J-beta primer mix was included in a second PCR lasting about 7 to 11 cycles. TCRdb processed the 5' RACE reads anew with MiXCR; each CDR3 protein has one entry. The table includes about 690,000 distinct CDR3 sequences, less than 45% detected once. Donors were healthy Caucasian individuals from Russia aged roughly 6 to 90. Researchers report isolating at least 6 million PBMCs per sample. This clonotype occurred many times.

This receptor was identified in a man at least 80 years old in good health. Sequences were obtained from blood. This chain links TRBV20-1 with TRBJ2-7, with unresolved D. CDR3 in DNA: TGCAGTGCTAGAGCCGGCTCCTACGAGCAGTACTTC. Its translation: CSARAGSYEQYF.